The 26 T cell receptor beta chains presented below share a single source sample, sequenced in a study of breast tumors, draining lymph nodes, adjacent tissues. Breast cancer patients provided tissue from their axillary draining lymph nodes. TCRdb itself ran the multiplex PCR reads through MiXCR, one entry per CDR3 protein. The data hold about 120,000 distinct CDR3 sequences, with roughly 21% observed a single time. Material: axillary lymph node tissue. These receptors all come from a female donor with breast cancer. Some clones in this sample may be carry-over from other donors' samples.

Ten or more counts support this clonotype. This chain joins TRBV6-5 and TRBJ1-6; maybe TRBD1 (6 bases). The CDR3 runs to 14 residues. The germline gives CDR1 MNHEY, CDR2 SVGAGI. V was cut by 6 bases and J by 7 bases, with 13 bases left in between. CDR3 DNA: TGTGCCAGCAGCCTCCGGGACAAAAATTCACCCCTCCACTTT. Translating gives CASSLRDKNSPLHF.

Remarks on this clonotype: A much more abundant neighbour one base away suggests this may be a read error. Because the CDR3 is missing its conserved closing phenylalanine or tryptophan, this is likely a read error. The V and J genes are TRBV12-3 or TRBV12-4 and TRBJ2-5; TRBD1 aligns across 7 bases. The CDR3 runs to 15 residues. The junction had 8 bases not matched to a gene; V was cut back by 2 bases and J by 5 bases. The DNA for the CDR3 is TGTGCCAGCAGTTTAAGGGGGCCGGCCGGGGAGACCCAGTACCTC. This encodes CASSLRGPAGETQYL.

This clonotype was detected ten times or more. The V gene is TRBV3-1, the J gene TRBJ2-5, with D unclear. Germline CDR1 and CDR2: LGHDT and YNNKEL (reference sequence). This CDR3 has 12 residues. The V end was cut by 1 base, the J end by 9 bases, with 9 bases between. The CDR3 spells CASSQGIRAQYF. CDR3 bases: TGTGCCAGCAGCCAAGGTATTCGGGCCCAGTACTTC.

This clonotype occurred many times. The chain links TRBV11-2 to TRBJ2-7; TRBD2 matches 11 bases. This CDR3 spans 18 amino acids. The germline gives CDR1 SGHAT, CDR2 FQNNGV. V trimming: 4 bases; J trimming: 6 bases; junction bases outside the gene matches: 17. CDR3 coding DNA: TGTGCCAGCAGCTCATGGTCGCTAGCGGGGGGCCGCGGCGGCGAGCAGTACTTC. Protein sequence: CASSSWSLAGGRGGEQYF.

Many counts were recorded for this clonotype. The CDR3 reads CASTGALNTGELFF. CDR3 sequence (DNA): TGTGCCAGCACCGGGGCATTGAACACCGGGGAGCTGTTTTTT. The chain couples TRBV2 to TRBJ2-2; D is perhaps TRBD1 or TRBD2 (5 bases each). In germline, CDR1 is SNHLY, CDR2 FYNNEI. CDR3 length equals 14 residues. Trimming pared 7 bases from V and 1 base from J, leaving 10 bases between.

As concerns this clonotype: A clone one base away is much larger, so this may be a read error. V usage is TRBV7-7 and J usage is TRBJ2-2; D gene uncertain. Germline V gives CDR1 SSHAT, CDR2 FNYEAQ (reference sequence). CDR3 size: 13 residues. The CDR3 coding sequence is TGTGCTGGCAGACGTAGTTTTACCGGGGAGCTGTTTTTT. This encodes CAGRRSFTGELFF.

This clonotype was seen at least ten times. V usage is TRBV5-1 and J usage is TRBJ2-1; 10 positions agree with TRBD2. J was trimmed by 10 bases and V by 0 bases; bases with no gene match: 7. The germline CDR1 and CDR2 sequences are SGHRS and YFSETQ. The CDR3 sequence is 15 residues long. The CDR3 protein is CASSLGSGRAKEQFF. In nucleotides, the CDR3 is TGCGCCAGCAGCTTGGGGAGCGGGAGGGCCAAAGAGCAGTTCTTC.

This clonotype was recorded at least ten times. The chain is built from TRBV6-6 and TRBJ2-3, with 7 bases lining up with TRBD2. J gave up 4 bases and V 9 bases, and 7 bases lay outside the gene matches. CDR1 and CDR2 (germline): MNHNY, SVGAGI (reference sequence). The length of the CDR3 is 13 residues. The CDR3: CASGLVIADTQYF. Here the CDR3 DNA reads TGTGCCAGTGGACTAGTTATTGCAGATACGCAGTATTTT.

This clonotype has at least ten counts. The chain has TRBV4-2 and TRBJ2-7, with 11 positions matching TRBD2. CDR1 LGHNA and CDR2 YNFKEQ come from the germline V gene. Trimming took 4 bases from V and 1 from J; bases not matched to a gene: 15. The CDR3 runs to 19 residues. The CDR3 loop reads CASSPAHSGRGLGSYEQYF. CDR3 sequence (DNA): TGTGCCAGCAGCCCTGCACATAGCGGGAGGGGTCTTGGTTCCTACGAGCAGTACTTC.

There are a few counts of this clonotype. Here the CDR3 omits its conserved ending phenylalanine or tryptophan, so a read error is the likely source. V and J are TRBV19 and TRBJ2-1; D gene ambiguous. CDR1 LNHDA and CDR2 SQIVND come from the germline V gene (reference sequence). Trimming shortened V by 7 bases and J by 4 bases, and 14 bases separated the two germline ends. This CDR3 contains 14 residues. The CDR3 is CASNRSPAYNEQFS. In DNA, the CDR3 is TGTGCCAGTAATCGGTCGCCCGCATACAATGAGCAGTTCTCC.

The rearrangement joins TRBV28 to TRBJ2-7; no definite D call. The CDR3 is made up of 14 amino acids. V was pared by 8 bases and J by 2 bases, with 16 bases between. Germline-derived CDR1 and CDR2 are MDHEN and SYDVKM. CDR3 sequence: CASQEAGSAYEQYF. CDR3 coding DNA: TGTGCCAGCCAAGAAGCAGGAAGCGCCTACGAGCAGTACTTC.

This clonotype has at least ten counts. The chain recombines TRBV6-4 with TRBJ2-3; 7 bases line up with TRBD2. Germline V gene data show CDR1 as MRHNA and CDR2 as SNTAGT. Germline trimming cut 6 bases from V and 0 bases from J; bases unmatched to any gene: 9. CDR3 length: 16 amino acids. The CDR3 DNA follows: TGTGCCAGCAGGGCTAGCGGCACCCCTAGCACAGATACGCAGTATTTT. It codes for CASRASGTPSTDTQYF.

This clonotype appeared a few times. DNA for the CDR3: TGTGCCAGCAGTTTATCAGGGCGGCTCTCTGGAAACACCATATATTTT. It specifies CASSLSGRLSGNTIYF. The V gene is TRBV27, the J gene TRBJ1-3; D uncertain. Deletions cut 0 bases from V and 0 bases from J, with 9 bases between. The CDR3 has 16 amino acids. Germline CDR1 is MNHEY and CDR2 is SMNVEV (reference sequence).

This clonotype has a count of ten or more. A junction end diverges from the germline sequence, so it may reflect a read error. V is TRBV2 and J is TRBJ2-1; D is possibly TRBD1 (6 bases). The CDR3 length is 14 residues. Germline V gene data show CDR1 as SNHLY and CDR2 as FYNNEI. The CDR3 reads CASRNRAGVGEQLF. CDR3 DNA sequence: TGTGCCAGCAGGAACCGCGCAGGGGTGGGTGAGCAGCTCTTC.

This clonotype was detected many times. The gene calls are TRBV4-2 and TRBJ2-7, with 10 nucleotides matching TRBD1. The CDR3 is 15 residues long. CDR1 is LGHNA and CDR2 is YNFKEQ in the germline V gene. V lost 3 bases to trimming and J lost 5 bases; unmatched junction nucleotides: 7. The CDR3 bases are TGTGCCAGCAGCCACCTGACAGGGGGCGCGGACGAGCAGTACTTC. Protein sequence: CASSHLTGGADEQYF.

This clonotype was seen repeatedly, ten times or more. The rearrangement links TRBV30 to TRBJ2-7, with D hard to call. V was trimmed by 2 bases and J by 6 bases, leaving 11 bases between them. The germline gives CDR1 GTSNPN, CDR2 SVGIG (reference sequence). This CDR3 region has 12 residues. The CDR3 DNA sequence: TGTGCCTGGAGTTTTTTCAACGGCGAGCAGTACTTC. This sequence encodes CAWSFFNGEQYF.

This clonotype has a single count. A much larger clone sits a single nucleotide away, making a read error possible. The chain combines TRBV3-1 with TRBJ1-6; no definite D call. The CDR3 extends over 16 amino acids. From germline, CDR1 is LGHDT and CDR2 YNNKEL (reference sequence). The CDR3 nucleotides read TGTGCCAGCAGCCTCCTGATGGCAGGCTATAATCCACCCCTCCACTTT. As protein: CASSLLMAGYNPPLHF.

In its sample, this clonotype was seen many times. V is TRBV2 and J is TRBJ1-5; maybe TRBD1 (5 bases). With 6 bases removed from V and 5 bases from J, the gap between germline ends came to 14 bases. This CDR3 has 14 residues. Germline loops: CDR1 SNHLY, CDR2 FYNNEI. CDR3 nucleotide sequence: TGTGCCAGCAGGCTCCAGGGTGTTGATCAGCCCCAGCATTTT. It codes for CASRLQGVDQPQHF.

The chain is built from TRBV29-1 and TRBJ2-7; TRBD1 is a possible D gene (6 bases). V was pared by 8 bases and J by 6 bases, with 17 bases between. CDR3 size: 12 residues. The germline V gene encodes CDR1 SQVTM and CDR2 ANQGSEA. CDR3 nucleotide sequence: TGCAGCTACCGCAGGGGTGGTGGCGAGCAGTACTTC. It specifies CSYRRGGGEQYF.

This clonotype was observed at least ten times. The rearrangement uses TRBV20-1 and TRBJ2-3; 8 bases are shared with TRBD2. J lost 4 bases, V lost 5 bases, and 5 bases had no gene match. The CDR3 runs to 13 residues. Germline CDR1 DFQATT, CDR2 SNEGSKA (reference sequence). The CDR3 sequence: CSASAGAPDTQYF. In nucleotides, the CDR3 is TGCAGTGCTTCAGCGGGAGCCCCAGATACGCAGTATTTT.

This clonotype showed up many times. This chain uses TRBV12-3 or TRBV12-4 with TRBJ2-1; D is undetermined. CDR3 length: 13 amino acids. Trimming left V 3 bases short and J 4 bases short, with 7 bases between. As DNA, the CDR3 is TGTGCCAGCAGTTTGCGGCGGTACAATGAGCAGTTCTTC. Protein sequence: CASSLRRYNEQFF.

This clonotype was counted many times. The chain couples TRBV6-2 or TRBV6-3 to TRBJ2-3, with D possibly being TRBD1 (7 bases). The CDR3 has 15 residues. The germline CDR1 and CDR2 sequences are MNHEY and SVGEGT. Trimming cost V 7 bases and J 1 base, with 15 bases left between them. The CDR3, as DNA: TGTGCCAGCACCAACGGCGGGACAGGCACAGATACGCAGTATTTT. It encodes CASTNGGTGTDTQYF.

This clonotype has ten or more counts. This chain's CDR3 is CSARDSPGGTDTQYF. In nucleotides, the CDR3 is TGCAGTGCTAGAGATTCCCCGGGGGGCACAGATACGCAGTATTTT. The chain carries TRBV20-1 and TRBJ2-3; tentatively, D is TRBD2 (6 bases). Germline V lookup: CDR1 DFQATT, CDR2 SNEGSKA (reference sequence). The V gene lost 0 bases and the J gene lost 1 base, with 11 bases spanning the gap. This CDR3 contains 15 residues.

The table lists this clonotype with many counts. The chain uses TRBV5-1 and TRBJ2-5; tentatively, D is TRBD2 (6 bases). Germline CDR1 SGHRS, CDR2 YFSETQ. V lost 0 bases to trimming and J lost 5 bases, with 11 bases between them. CDR3 length: 14 residues. The CDR3, as DNA: TGCGCCAGCAGCTTGGTAGTGGGGAGGGAGACCCAGTACTTC. Translated: CASSLVVGRETQYF.

This clonotype has at least ten counts. The J gene is TRBJ2-1, the V gene TRBV25-1; perhaps TRBD2 as D (5 bases). Trimming took 2 bases from V and 7 from J, leaving 18 bases between them. The CDR3 sequence is 16 residues long. Germline V gene lookup returns CDR1 MGHDK and CDR2 SYGVNS. CDR3: CASSEGGLGIVNEQFF. Written as DNA, the CDR3 is TGTGCCAGCAGTGAAGGAGGCCTGGGGATCGTAAATGAGCAGTTCTTC.

This clonotype was counted many times. V is TRBV15 and J is TRBJ1-4; tentatively, D is TRBD1 (6 bases). The germline V gene encodes CDR1 LNHNV and CDR2 YYDKDF (reference sequence). V lost 0 bases and J 0 bases, leaving 11 bases between the germline ends. This CDR3 contains 17 residues. The CDR3 nucleotides read TGTGCCACCAGCAGAGATCGCGGACAGCCAACTAATGAAAAACTGTTTTTT. Amino acid sequence: CATSRDRGQPTNEKLFF.